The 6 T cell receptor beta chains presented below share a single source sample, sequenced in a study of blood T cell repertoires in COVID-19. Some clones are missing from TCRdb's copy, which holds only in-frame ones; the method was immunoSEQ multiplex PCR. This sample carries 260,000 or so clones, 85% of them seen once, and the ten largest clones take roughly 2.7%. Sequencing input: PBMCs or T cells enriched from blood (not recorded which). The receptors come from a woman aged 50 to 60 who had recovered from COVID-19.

This CDR3 reads CAWREETGEAFF. Written as DNA, the CDR3 is TGTGCCTGGAGGGAGGAGACAGGGGAAGCTTTCTTT. The J gene is TRBJ1-1, the V gene TRBV30; 7 bases agree with TRBD1. Looked up from germline, CDR1 is GTSNPN and CDR2 is SVGIG (reference sequence). The CDR3 runs 12 residues. Trimming removed 3 bases from V and 8 bases from J; junction bases left unmatched: 6.

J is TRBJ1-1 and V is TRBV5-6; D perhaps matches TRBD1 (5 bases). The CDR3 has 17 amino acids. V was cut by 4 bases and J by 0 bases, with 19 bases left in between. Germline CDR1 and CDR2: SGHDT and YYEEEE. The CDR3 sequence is CASSPGRGDPMNTEAFF. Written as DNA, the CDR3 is TGTGCCAGCAGCCCGGGGCGGGGGGACCCAATGAACACTGAAGCTTTCTTT.

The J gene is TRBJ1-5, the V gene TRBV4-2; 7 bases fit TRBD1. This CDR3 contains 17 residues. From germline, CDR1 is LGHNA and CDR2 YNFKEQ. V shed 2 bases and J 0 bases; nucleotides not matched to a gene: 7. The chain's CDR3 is CASSQPEGAYSNQPQHF. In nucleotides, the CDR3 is TGTGCCAGCAGCCAACCCGAGGGGGCTTATAGCAATCAGCCCCAGCATTTT.

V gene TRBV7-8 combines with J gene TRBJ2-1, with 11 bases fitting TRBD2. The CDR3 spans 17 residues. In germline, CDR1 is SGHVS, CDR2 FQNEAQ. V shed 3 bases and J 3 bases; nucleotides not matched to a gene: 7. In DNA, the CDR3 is TGTGCCAGCAGCTTGGGTAGCGGGACTAGCGGCTACAATGAGCAGTTCTTC. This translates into CASSLGSGTSGYNEQFF.

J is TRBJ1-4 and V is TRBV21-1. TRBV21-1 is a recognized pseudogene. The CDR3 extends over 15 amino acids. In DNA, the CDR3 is TGTGCCGGGGGGACCGATGGCCGGTCTAATGAAAAACTGTTTTTT. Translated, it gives CAGGTDGRSNEKLFF.

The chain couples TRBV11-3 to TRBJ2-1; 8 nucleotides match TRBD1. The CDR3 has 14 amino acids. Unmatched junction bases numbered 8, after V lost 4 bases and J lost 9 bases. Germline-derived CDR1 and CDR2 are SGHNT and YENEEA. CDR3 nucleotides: TGTGCCAGCAGCTCAATTACAGGGACAGGTGAGCAGTTCTTC. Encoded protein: CASSSITGTGEQFF.